The present T cell receptor (beta chain) was sequenced within a study of T-cell reconstitution after alpha-beta-depleted transplantation in children. TCRbeta library construction was performed incorporating unique molecular identifiers. TCRdb analysed the PCR reads with MiXCR anew, one entry per CDR3 protein. This sample has 500,000 to 650,000 distinct CDR3 sequences, with approximately 12% found just once. A word on this clonotype: The antigen remains undetermined.

This CDR3 is built from 18 residues. V was clipped by 0 bases and J by 1 base; unmatched bases: 7. Germline CDR1 and CDR2: MGHRA and YSYEKL. Study conclusions and caveats: The study traced high day-60 TCRbeta diversity in some patients to surviving recipient T cells and thymic progenitors. Alpha-beta T cells about two months after transplant reportedly derived from several hundred expanded graft clones. One year post-transplant, T-cell counts and diversity were largely derived from T cells produced anew.

The chain carries TRBV4-1 and TRBJ2-7; 12 nucleotides line up with TRBD2. The clonotype comes from a male patient under 18 who had a stem cell transplant for acute myeloid leukemia, so the T cells may come from the graft donor. The source material was PBMCs, mostly from graft donor cells, sampled 360 days after TCRalphabeta/CD19-depleted stem cell transplant. As DNA, the CDR3 is TGCGCCAGCAGCCAAGAATTCGGACTAGCGGGATTGTCCTACGAGCAGTACTTC. This codes for CASSQEFGLAGLSYEQYF.